This T cell receptor beta chain comes out of a study of cytomegalovirus exposure and HLA in healthy donors. Findings and limits, study-wide: Some TCR beta chains (around 160 of them) were listed as cytomegalovirus-associated. Information on immune exposure was restricted to one variable (CMV serostatus). V- and J-gene trimming of TCR beta was linked (in a later analysis) to a missense DCLRE1C variant.

The PCR had 60 Vbeta and 13 Jbeta primers. Sequencing was performed with immunoSEQ multiplex PCR; in TCRdb, only in-frame clones are kept and a portion is missing. The sample carries hundreds of thousands of clones, approximately 82% recorded once. With regard to this clone: Its antigen is unidentified.

Germline V gene lookup returns CDR1 KGHSH and CDR2 LQKENI. The CDR3 runs 15 residues. V lost 5 bases and J lost 7; bases outside the gene matches: 6. The receptor's source is a male donor in good health and CMV-seronegative. V usage is TRBV18 and J usage is TRBJ2-5; 14 nucleotides line up with TRBD2. The sequenced sample was PBMCs. The chain's CDR3 is CASSRGLAGAGTQYF. The DNA for the CDR3 is TGTGCCAGCTCAAGGGGACTAGCGGGAGCTGGGACCCAGTACTTC. The whole variable domain, remainder taken from reference TRBV18 and TRBJ2-5, is NAGVMQNPRHLVRRRGQEARLRCSPMKGHSHVYWYRQLPEEGLKFMVYLQKENIIDESGMPKERFSAEFPKEGPSILRIQQVVRGDSAAYFCASSRGLAGAGTQYFGPGTRLLVL.